Below are 10 T cell receptor beta chains sequenced from a single sample in a study of cytomegalovirus exposure and HLA in healthy donors (dated by TCRdb to 2017 to 2019). The library was obtained by the immunoSEQ multiplex PCR assay. TCRdb limited this immuneACCESS table to in-frame rearrangements with V and J called. A share of clones is missing; checked studies link under half to unresolved V genes, and the rest is unexplained. Present in this sample are about 130,000 clones, roughly 90% of which were seen just once. 1.5% to 2.5% of the sample is taken by the ten largest. The sample was PBMCs. These receptors all stem from a woman aged 18-29 years in good health and CMV-seronegative.

The chain joins TRBV5-1 to TRBJ2-7; a possible D gene is TRBD2 (6 bases). The germline V gene encodes CDR1 SGHRS and CDR2 YFSETQ. CDR3 length equals 14 residues. V was clipped by 0 bases and J by 9 bases, with 16 bases between them. CDR3 in DNA: TGCGCCAGCAGCTTGGAGGCGGGGACCGGGGTGCAGTACTTC. This codes for CASSLEAGTGVQYF.

The chain carries TRBV6-1 and TRBJ2-1, with 8 bases fitting TRBD1. Trimming at V came to 10 bases and at J to 5 bases, leaving 4 bases not matched to a gene. The CDR3 loop spans 12 amino acids. The germline V gene encodes CDR1 MNHNS and CDR2 SASEGT. As DNA, the CDR3 is TGTGCCACCGGACAGGGCGACAATGAGCAGTTCTTC. Encoded protein: CATGQGDNEQFF.

This clone appeared a few times. One junction end disagrees with the germline gene, perhaps due to a read error. The chain joins TRBV19 to TRBJ2-7; 10 bases fit TRBD2. This CDR3 contains 15 residues. Germline CDR1 is LNHDA and CDR2 is SQIVND (reference sequence). Written as DNA, the CDR3 is TGTGCCAGTAGCATAGGAGCGGGAGGGTTCTACGAGCAGTACTTC. It translates to CASSIGAGGFYEQYF.

This clone was seen a handful of times. The CDR3 coding sequence is TGTGCCAGCAGTTCACAGGGTTCGACTGAAGCTTTCTTT. Protein: CASSSQGSTEAFF. The genes are TRBV2 and TRBJ1-1, with a tentative D call TRBD1 (6 bases). Germline values: CDR1 SNHLY, CDR2 FYNNEI. The CDR3 loop spans 13 amino acids. The V end was cut by 5 bases, the J end by 5 bases, with 12 bases between.

This chain connects TRBV6-5 to TRBJ2-7, with 7 bases identical to TRBD2. The CDR3 sequence is 15 residues long. V was pared by 5 bases and J by 2 bases, with 9 bases of the junction left unmatched. Germline CDR1 and CDR2: MNHEY and SVGAGI. The CDR3 DNA sequence: TGTGCCAGCAGTCTAACGACTAGCCCTACCTACGAGCAGTACTTC. Translating gives CASSLTTSPTYEQYF.

The chain employs TRBV29-1 and TRBJ2-7; 10 positions agree with TRBD2. Per germline, CDR1 SQVTM and CDR2 ANQGSEA. The CDR3 is 13 residues long. The junction had 4 bases not matched to a gene; V was cut back by 7 bases and J by 1 base. The CDR3 DNA reads TGCAGCGCTGGACTAGCGGAGTCCTACGAGCAGTACTTC. As protein: CSAGLAESYEQYF.

V and J are TRBV4-2 and TRBJ2-6, with a possible D match to TRBD1 (6 bases). Trimming cost V 4 bases and J 0 bases, with 10 bases left between them. Germline-derived CDR1 and CDR2 are LGHNA and YNFKEQ. The CDR3 spans 16 residues. The CDR3 reads CASSPTGTSGANVLTF. DNA of the CDR3: TGTGCCAGCAGCCCGACAGGTACCTCTGGGGCCAACGTCCTGACTTTC.

The chain combines TRBV11-3 with TRBJ2-1, with 14 bases matching TRBD2. The CDR3 extends over 18 amino acids. Trimming at V came to 4 bases and at J to 0 bases, leaving 5 bases not matched to a gene. Per the germline V gene, CDR1 is SGHNT and CDR2 is YENEEA. The CDR3 is CASSSGLAGVISYNEQFF. CDR3 nucleotide sequence: TGTGCCAGCAGCTCGGGACTAGCGGGAGTTATCTCCTACAATGAGCAGTTCTTC.

The chain has TRBV28 and TRBJ2-1, with 10 bases lining up with TRBD2. The CDR3 length is 16 residues. Trimming cost V 4 bases and J 7 bases; bases outside gene matches: 10. CDR1 is MDHEN, CDR2 SYDVKM, per germline. The CDR3 region is CASSSVAGGTGNEQFF. The CDR3 coding sequence is TGTGCCAGCAGTTCCGTAGCGGGAGGTACTGGGAATGAGCAGTTCTTC.

The chain recombines TRBV28 with TRBJ1-2, with D maybe TRBD1 (5 bases). The CDR3 spans 14 residues. Trimming cost V 6 bases and J 5 bases, with 16 bases left between them. CDR1 is MDHEN and CDR2 is SYDVKM in the germline V gene. The CDR3 reads CASSFPGGGYGYTF. The CDR3 nucleotides are TGTGCCAGCAGCTTCCCGGGGGGGGGATATGGCTACACCTTC.